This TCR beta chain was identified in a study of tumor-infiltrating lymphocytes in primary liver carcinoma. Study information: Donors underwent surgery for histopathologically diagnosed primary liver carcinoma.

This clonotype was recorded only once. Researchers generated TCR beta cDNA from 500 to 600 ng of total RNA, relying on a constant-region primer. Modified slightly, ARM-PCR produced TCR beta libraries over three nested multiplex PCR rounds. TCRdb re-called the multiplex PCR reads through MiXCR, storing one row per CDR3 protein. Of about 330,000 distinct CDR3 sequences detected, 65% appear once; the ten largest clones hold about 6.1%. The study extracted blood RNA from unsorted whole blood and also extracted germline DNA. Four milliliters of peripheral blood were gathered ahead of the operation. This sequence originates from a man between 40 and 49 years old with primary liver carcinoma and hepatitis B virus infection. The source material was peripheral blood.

The CDR3 coding sequence is TGTGCCAGTAGCCCAGGGGACAGGGGGCGTAATAAGCAGTTCTTC. It specifies CASSPGDRGRNKQFF. This chain links TRBV12-3 or TRBV12-4 with TRBJ2-1; 12 positions match TRBD1. There are 15 residues in the CDR3. V shed 9 bases and J 11 bases; nucleotides not matched to a gene: 14.